Reported below is one T cell receptor beta chain. In this sample, this clonotype turned up once. Its antigen is currently not known. No much larger clonotype is one base removed from it; base qualities were not supplied. CDR3 length: 15 amino acids, cysteine to phenylalanine. Only the CDR3 portion is preserved as DNA: 45 bases, with reading frame beginning at the first base. The germline V gene yields SGDLS for CDR1 and YYNGEE for CDR2. V is reduced by 2 bases and J by 0 bases, leaving a spacing of 10 bases between them. This entry is derived from a study of blood T cells in healthy people across ages (dated by TCRdb to the mid-2010s). For context, the study as a whole: Template switching captured roughly one uniquely barcoded TCR beta cDNA molecule per two T cells in model experiments. To avoid experimental bias, donors of different ages were distributed randomly across sequencing lanes. The study measured age-related changes in TCR beta repertoire diversity using deep sequencing normalized with unique cDNA molecular identifiers. Using the same blood draw, the study looked at two additional independent replicas of 1 million unique cDNA reads for two donors, one aged 18 to 29 and the other aged 80 or older. The donors were split into four age groups: young (average 16 years), middle-aged (roughly 40), aged (more than 60) and long-lived (over 75). Here is what the overall study found, with its caveats: Compared with the aged group, more naive CD4+ T cells, fewer expanded clones and increased TCR diversity were shown by the long-lived group, suggesting age selection. A strong correlation was found between observed TCR beta diversity and the percentage of naive T cells measured by flow cytometry. The CMV infection status of donors was not known, potentially confounding age-related changes in expanded clonotypes. Because profiling used bulk unsorted PBMCs, naive and antigen-experienced compartments could not be compared conclusively. As age increased, observed TCR beta diversity per million T cells dropped in a roughly linear way, and a significant reduction was already evident by age 40. Estimates of total diversity based on one million sequenced T cells were regarded as lower bounds and as underestimates.

Donors were a few dozen systemically healthy Caucasian individuals from Russia aged roughly 6 to 95 years. Roughly 9.5 milliliters of peripheral blood were drawn from each donor into EDTA-treated Vacutainer tubes. PBMCs were isolated by Ficoll-Paque density-gradient centrifugation, with at least 6 million obtained per sample. Total RNA, at least 6 micrograms per sample, was extracted from PBMCs with Trizol reagent. For every donor, an aliquot of PBMCs went through flow cytometry to measure the percentages of naive CD45RAhigh/CD27high T cells. The receptor library was made with 5' RACE. Sequencing was carried out with an Illumina HiSeq 2500. A second PCR of roughly 7 to 11 cycles was run with a J-beta primer mix and a sample-barcoded 5' primer. A unique molecular identifier was introduced onto each TCR beta cDNA molecule by a template-switch 5' adaptor carrying 12 random nucleotides. Each sample yielded at least 2.5 million CDR3-containing paired-end reads. The Mint cDNA synthesis kit, primed by a TRBC-specific oligonucleotide, was used to synthesize first-strand cDNA from all RNA. All cDNA was treated with uracil-DNA glycosylase and then went through a first 18-cycle PCR with the universal primers M1SS and BC2_uni_R. The study's processing was this. Each sample was normalized by randomly selecting 1 million high-quality reads, each carrying a distinct molecular identifier. Reads with shared molecular identifiers were discarded instead of being binned into consensus sequences. MiTCR, set to a Q25 quality threshold and the strictest error-elimination algorithm, was used for CDR3 identification, clonotype clustering and error correction. Lower-bound total TCR beta diversity was estimated with a nonparametric unseen species model using Euler transformation. TCRdb's own reprocessing of the public reads used fastp at Q25 and MiXCR and kept productive beta chains. Identical CDR3 proteins give one entry, which carries the most common genes and DNA. These V and J calls are TCRdb output, not the study's own analysis. The sample table holds over 1,500,000 distinct CDR3 sequences, of which roughly 52% were seen once. The ten biggest clones cover over 2% of the sample.

The sequenced sample was blood. The rearrangement joined TRBV9 to TRBJ2-3; the D gene is not confidently resolved. The TCR comes from a middle-aged woman in good health. The CDR3 has the sequence CASSVGISSTDTQYF. The bases are TGTGCCAGCAGCGTTGGCATATCTAGCACAGATACGCAGTATTTT.